This T cell receptor beta chain emerged from a study of T cell responses to AZD1222 COVID-19 vaccine. Study overall: The study pooled second doses at about 4 or about 12 weeks.

V was clipped by 6 bases and J by 8 bases, with 12 bases between them. The CDR3 extends over 12 amino acids. Looked up from germline, CDR1 is MDHEN and CDR2 is SYDVKM. With respect to this clone: No antigen is known for it.

TCRdb's copy holds only in-frame clones and misses some; the assay was immunoSEQ multiplex PCR. The table includes more than 85,000 clones, about 85% detected once. Study-wide points: Donors were largely white British and mainly female; clonal diversity was possibly underestimated.

The material sequenced was peripheral blood, taken on day 0 of AZD1222 vaccination. V usage is TRBV28 and J usage is TRBJ2-3; the D is unclear. The sequence was obtained from an adult in good health. CDR3 DNA sequence: TGTGCCAGCAGCCCCCCCTATGGTACGCAGTATTTT. It specifies CASSPPYGTQYF.